Listed below are T cell receptor beta chains from one sample, sequenced in a study of regulatory T cells in long-lasting Graves disease. TCRdb re-analysed the multiplex PCR reads in MiXCR, keeping a single row per CDR3 protein. The table has about 330,000 distinct CDR3 sequences, around 15% seen once. The same sample was also used in a study of T cells in Graves' hyperthyroidism and ophthalmopathy.

The input for sequencing was peripheral blood mononuclear cells (PBMCs), taken at new diagnosis, from a patient treated with antithyroid drugs. These receptors all come from a woman aged 18 to 35 with Graves disease. CDR3s include the opening cysteine and the closing phenylalanine or tryptophan. The order of the fields is D gene, clone size, J gene, V gene, CDR3 DNA, CDR3 protein. D genes are given only for firm matches. Only some rows state a clone size, as once, few, many or a class for expanded clones.

>NA|NA|TRBJ1-1|TRBV6-9
TGTGCCAGCAGTTACACTAGGGAGTCGAACACTGAAGCTTTCTTT
CASSYTRESNTEAFF
>TRBD2|NA|TRBJ2-7|TRBV11-2
TGTGCCAGCAGGTTGGGGCGAGCGGGGGGGGGCTACGAGCGGTACTTC
CASRLGRAGGGYERYF
>TRBD2|few|TRBJ2-3|TRBV6-1
TGTGCCTCCCCCGCGGGGGGGTTTGGTACAGATACGCAGTATTTT
CASPAGGFGTDTQYF
>NA|many|TRBJ2-7|TRBV3-1
TGTGCCAGCAGCCAAGGATCAACGCCCTACGAGCAGTACTTC
CASSQGSTPYEQYF
>NA|many|TRBJ2-5|TRBV7-6
TGTGCCAGCAGCGGTCTGGGGGGAGAGACCCAGTACTTC
CASSGLGGETQYF
>NA|many|TRBJ1-5|TRBV6-2/TRBV6-3
TGTGCCAGCAGTTGGACCGGACCTGACAATCAGCCCCAGCATTTT
CASSWTGPDNQPQHF
>NA|once|TRBJ2-1|TRBV7-9
TGTACCAGCAGCTGGCCCGGGAGCTCCTACAATGAGCAGTTCTTC
CTSSWPGSSYNEQFF
>NA|NA|TRBJ2-7|TRBV28
TGTGCCAGCACCTTGGGCTACGAGCAGTACTTC
CASTLGYEQYF
>NA|many|TRBJ1-2|TRBV28
TGTGCCAGCAGTTTACCCCAGGCCTATGGCTACACCTTC
CASSLPQAYGYTF
>TRBD2|NA|TRBJ2-2|TRBV9
TGTGCCAGCAGCGTAGGGGTAGCGGGAGACATCGGGGAGCCGTTTTTT
CASSVGVAGDIGEPFF
>NA|many|TRBJ2-7|TRBV12-5
TGTGCTAGTGGTTTGACACCCTACGAGCAGTACTTC
CASGLTPYEQYF
>TRBD1|NA|TRBJ2-1|TRBV6-1
TGTGCCAGCTCCTGGGACAGGGGGTTTAATGAGCAGTTCTTC
CASSWDRGFNEQFF
>TRBD1|many|TRBJ1-5|TRBV12-3/TRBV12-4
TGTGCCAGCAGTTTAGGGCGACAGGGGAATCAGCCCCAGCATTTT
CASSLGRQGNQPQHF
>NA|NA|TRBJ2-2|TRBV10-2
TGCGCCAGCAGTGGTCGAACGGGAACCGCGAACACCGGGGAGCTGTTTTTT
CASSGRTGTANTGELFF
>NA|NA|TRBJ1-3|TRBV4-1
TGCGCCAGCAGCCAAGATCAACGGAGCTCTGGAAACACCATATATTTT
CASSQDQRSSGNTIYF
>NA|many|TRBJ2-2|TRBV6-9
TGTGCCAGCAGTTATCTCCCCGGGGAGCTGTTTTTT
CASSYLPGELFF
>NA|many|TRBJ2-3|TRBV24-1
TGTGCCACCAGTGATCCGTTCATCACAGATACGCAGTATTTT
CATSDPFITDTQYF
>TRBD2|NA|TRBJ2-1|TRBV11-2
TGTGCCAGCAGCTTATCCAGCGGGAGGGCCAAGTTC
CASSLSSGRAKF
>NA|many|TRBJ2-1|TRBV3-1
TGTGCCAGCAAAAAACTAGAGGAGCAGTTCTTC
CASKKLEEQFF
>TRBD2|NA|TRBJ2-2|TRBV24-1
TGTGCCACCAGTGATCCCCATAGCGGGAGGGGAACCGGGGAGCTGTTTTTT
CATSDPHSGRGTGELFF
>NA|many|TRBJ2-7|TRBV20-1
TGCAGTGCTAGAGCGATCCACGAGCAGTACTTC
CSARAIHEQYF
>TRBD1|few|TRBJ1-4|TRBV5-4
TGTGCCAGCAGCTTCACAGGGGGCTCAACTAATGAAAAACTGTTTTTT
CASSFTGGSTNEKLFF
>TRBD1|NA|TRBJ2-2|TRBV28
TGTGCCAGCAGCCTTGGGACAGCCTTTACCGCGAACACCGGGGAGCTGTTTTTT
CASSLGTAFTANTGELFF
>NA|many|TRBJ1-5|TRBV6-1
TGTGCCAGCAGTGAAGTTGCCAGGCCTTTCAATCAGCCCCAGCATTTT
CASSEVARPFNQPQHF
>TRBD1|many|TRBJ2-7|TRBV6-2/TRBV6-3
TGTGCCAGCAGTTACCGGGGACAGGGTAGACCCTACGAGCAGTACTTC
CASSYRGQGRPYEQYF
>TRBD2|many|TRBJ2-1|TRBV7-3
TGTGCCAGCAGCGGAACGGGGGGGTGGTTTGGTTACAATGAGCAGTTCTTC
CASSGTGGWFGYNEQFF
>TRBD1|NA|TRBJ1-2|TRBV7-9
TGTGCCAGCAGGTCCGACGGCGGGACAGGGGGACGATGGGACGGCTACACCTTC
CASRSDGGTGGRWDGYTF
>NA|NA|TRBJ1-3|TRBV7-9
TGTGCCAGCAGCCGGGACTCAGGCTCTGGAAACACCATATATTTT
CASSRDSGSGNTIYF
>TRBD1|many|TRBJ1-5|TRBV28
TGTGCCAGCAGTTCGACAGGGTTGGGCAATCAGCCCCAGCATTTT
CASSSTGLGNQPQHF
>NA|many|TRBJ2-3|TRBV18
TGTGCCAGCTCACCTAAGAACACAGATACGCAGTATTTT
CASSPKNTDTQYF
>TRBD2|many|TRBJ2-5|TRBV12-3/TRBV12-4
TGTGCCAGCAGTTTTCTAGCGGGAGGGAGTGGCCAAGAGACCCAGTACTTC
CASSFLAGGSGQETQYF
>NA|NA|TRBJ1-1|TRBV30
TGTGCCTTGCCAGGGGTGAACACTGAAGCTTTCTTT
CALPGVNTEAFF
>NA|few|TRBJ2-5|TRBV5-4
TGTGCCAGCAGCGCCACTAGCCAGACCCAGTACTTC
CASSATSQTQYF
>NA|NA|TRBJ2-1|TRBV19
TGTGCCAGTAGTATAGATAGCGGCCGGGGCAATGAGCAGTTCTTC
CASSIDSGRGNEQFF
>TRBD1|many|TRBJ2-5|TRBV7-9
TGTGCCAGCAGCTTTCGACAGGGGAGCCAAGAGACCCAGTACTTC
CASSFRQGSQETQYF
>NA|NA|TRBJ2-1|TRBV7-6
TGTGCCTCCTGGGGCCTTAACAATGAGCAGTTCTTC
CASWGLNNEQFF
>TRBD2|few|TRBJ2-7|TRBV19
TGTGCCAGTAGTCGCAGAGGGCAGGGAGGGGAGCAGTACTTC
CASSRRGQGGEQYF
>NA|many|TRBJ2-3|TRBV30
TGTGCCTGGACCCCTGCCACAGATACGCAGTATTTT
CAWTPATDTQYF
>TRBD1|NA|TRBJ1-1|TRBV19
TGTGCCAGTAGTGGGACAGGGGCAGACAACACTGAAGCTTTCTTT
CASSGTGADNTEAFF